The present T cell receptor beta chain was sequenced within a study of cytomegalovirus exposure and HLA in healthy donors. CDR3 length equals 15 residues. The V gene end was trimmed by 5 bases and the J gene end by 4 bases; junction bases not matched to a gene: 9. CDR1 and CDR2 (germline): SEHNR, FQNEAQ (reference sequence). The PCR used 60 Vbeta and 13 Jbeta primers. Measured with immunoSEQ multiplex PCR; TCRdb has only the in-frame clones, and not every one. The record lists around 84,000 clones, of which the ten most abundant hold approximately 4.3%. The sample was PBMCs. This sequence originates from a man younger than 45 in good health and CMV-seronegative. The V gene is TRBV7-9, the J gene TRBJ1-1, with 8 bases fitting TRBD1. CDR3: CASSPRDRLITEAFF. The DNA for the CDR3 is TGTGCCAGCAGCCCAAGGGACAGGCTAATCACTGAAGCTTTCTTT. The full variable domain, with the rest looked up from reference TRBV7-9 and TRBJ1-1, is DTGVSQNPRHKITKRGQNVTFRCDPISEHNRLYWYRQTLGQGPEFLTYFQNEAQLEKSRLLSDRFSAERPKGSFSTLEIQRTEQGDSAMYLCASSPRDRLITEAFFGQGTRLTVV.